This T cell receptor beta chain originates from a study of CD8+ T cells in alopecia areata (dated by TCRdb to the late 2010s). In the study overall: The treated patients took part in an open-label pilot trial in which moderate-to-severe alopecia areata was treated with oral tofacitinib at 5 to 10 mg twice daily. The SALT score, which quantifies the percentage of affected scalp surface area, was used to measure disease severity in treated patients. Tofacitinib-treated patients had biopsies at baseline and at 4 and 24 weeks of treatment, with a later scalp biopsy in several patients. RNA was obtained with the PAXgene miRNA kit for fixed scalp, the miRNeasy kit for PBMCs, and the RNeasy kit for mouse skin. Amplification of TCRbeta CDR3 regions was done by immunoSEQ multiplex PCR using 35 Vbeta forward primers and 13 Jbeta reverse primers. Human TCRbeta sequencing covered scalp tissue and sorted CD4+ and CD8+ peripheral blood T cells from patchy and totalis/universalis alopecia areata patients and healthy controls. To study T cell clonal expansion in alopecia areata, the researchers applied high-throughput TCRbeta sequencing to both the C3H/HeJ mouse model and human patients. Scalp clonality was compared across normal scalp (n=4), patchy alopecia areata scalp (n=8), and alopecia totalis/universalis scalp (n=8). Tofacitinib was given for 6 to 18 months, followed by 6 months of follow-up off drug to assess delayed response and recurrence. Study-wide findings and limitations: Unlike mouse skin, which is dominated by gammadelta T cells, normal human skin has resident alphabeta T cells that are also sequenced, and this complicates analysis of the scalp TCR repertoire. Because the treated cohort was small and had just a single nonresponder, larger studies are needed to establish links between baseline CD8+ expansion and response. Higher clonality and more expanded CD8+ clones were observed in lesional scalp than in normal scalp, particularly in alopecia totalis/universalis, a finding suggestive of antigenic drive. With tofacitinib, both scalp clonality and the number of expanded CD8+ clones among the top 100 scalp clones went down significantly. TCR sequences shared between patients were less clear than in mice, possibly partly because of HLA diversity in the patient population. During tofacitinib treatment, many expanded lesional clones remained in scalp and blood, and this persistence may partly explain relapse after treatment is stopped.

The germline V gene encodes CDR1 GTSNPN and CDR2 SVGIG (reference sequence). The CDR3 sequence holds 13 residues, the cysteine and phenylalanine included. The DNA shown is the 39-base CDR3, in frame from base 1. The V and J ends are trimmed by 0 bases and 7 bases, leaving 12 bases between them. Details on this clone: No antigen is known for it. Qualities for individual bases were not recorded, and no much larger clone is one base off.

The time point label, as the study defines it: roughly 26 weeks on oral tofacitinib. The intended sense of this specimen's treatment or condition label: oral pan-JAK inhibitor, 5-10 mg twice daily. Peripheral blood and lesional scalp punch biopsies were obtained from patients with alopecia areata. PBMCs were isolated by density centrifugation and stained for CD3, CD4 and CD8, after which CD4+ and CD8+ T cells were sorted on a FACSAria. Library generation was performed with the immunoSEQ multiplex PCR assay. RNA was extracted from all samples and reverse transcribed into cDNA, which served as template for TCR sequencing. SuperScript III was used to make first-strand cDNA, primed with a 2:1 mix of oligo-dT and random hexamers. A synthetic immune receptor repertoire was used to gauge amplification bias, and whatever bias remained was removed computationally. Per the authors' processing: After raw reads were preprocessed to remove errors, the CDR3 was defined following IMGT conventions as running from the conserved cysteine to phenylalanine. Clonality was computed as 1 minus the Shannon entropy, with the entropy normalized by log2 of the number of productive unique TCRs. Whether each scalp clone was CD4 or CD8 was inferred by checking scalp TCRbeta sequences against the CD4 and CD8 repertoires from sorted blood. In its TCRdb copy, this immuneACCESS table keeps in-frame sequences only and misses some clones. Where compared with another copy, unresolved V genes explain less than half of these, and the others have no known cause. V and J calls and clone size are those listed in that table; D and trimming were worked out from the DNA. This sample comprises fewer than 200,000 clones, 55% to 75% of them detected only once. 13% to 15% of the sample goes to the ten largest clones.

The sequencing here drew on CD4+ T cells sorted from blood, taken at week 24, from a patient treated with tofacitinib. The clonotype originates from a human donor with alopecia areata. The sequence is built from TRBV30 and TRBJ1-2, with TRBD1 as a weak D call on 5 bases. In nucleotide form, the sequence is TGTGCCTGGAGTGTACAGGCGGGGTCTGGCTACACCTTC. Its coded protein is CAWSVQAGSGYTF.